This T cell receptor (beta chain) was found in a study of T-cell reconstitution after alpha-beta-depleted transplantation in children. Trimming left V 11 bases short and J 0 bases short, with 11 bases between. From germline, CDR1 is SEHNR and CDR2 FQNEAQ (reference sequence). The CDR3 covers 12 residues. Study-level findings and limits: T-cell numbers and diversity one year post-transplant derived largely from freshly generated T cells. Approximately two months post-transplant, alpha-beta T cells reportedly originated from several hundred expanded graft clones.

As it was prepared, the TCRbeta library received unique molecular identifiers. MiXCR, applied by TCRdb to the PCR reads, yields one record per CDR3 protein. The table includes approximately 82,000 distinct CDR3 sequences, 18% detected once. This clonotype has a handful of counts. Its antigen remains unknown. The chain employs TRBV7-9 and TRBJ2-7; possible D gene TRBD1, 5 bases. Sequencing was performed on PBMCs, mostly from graft donor cells, taken 360 days after TCRalphabeta/CD19-depleted stem cell transplant. The receptor was isolated from a male patient between 2 and 9 years old who had a stem cell transplant for acute lymphoblastic leukemia, so the T cells may come from the graft donor. The CDR3 sequence: CAVGRSSYEQYF. The CDR3 coding sequence is TGTGCCGTGGGGCGTAGCTCCTACGAGCAGTACTTC.